This T cell receptor beta chain was sequenced in a study of shared clonotypes between healthy human individuals. Study-level points and caveats: As a rule, naive subsets had a larger estimated richness than memory subsets.

Those who donated were healthy HIV-negative adults, with no recent acute infections or vaccinations reported. The study separated CD4+ cells into CD45RA+ naive and CD45RA-negative memory subsets. CDR1 is SGHTA, CDR2 FQGNSA, per germline. The CDR3 has 14 residues. V dropped 3 bases and J dropped 1 base, with 10 bases sitting between them. Every immunoSEQ plate was one replicate of a subset's evenly spread DNA. Profiled with immunoSEQ multiplex PCR; TCRdb holds only in-frame clones, not every one. The sample yields over 950,000 clones, around three quarters seen once. Worth noting for this clone: Its antigen is currently unknown. At the DNA level, this CDR3 is encoded by other sequences in the same sample as well.

This sequence originates from a man aged 18-30 years in good health. Some clones in this sample may be carry-over from other donors' samples. The J gene is TRBJ2-7, the V gene TRBV7-2; D gene unclear. Sequenced: memory CD4+ T cells from PBMCs. The subset is: CD45RA-negative fraction. CDR3 region: CASSFRPGSYEQYF. CDR3 nucleotide sequence: TGTGCCAGCAGCTTTCGACCGGGTTCCTACGAGCAGTACTTC. Based on the CDR3 plus reference TRBV7-2 and TRBJ2-7, the full variable domain is GAGVSQSPSNKVTEKGKDVELRCDPISGHTALYWYRQSLGQGLEFLIYFQGNSAPDKSGLPSDRFSAERTGGSVSTLTIQRTQQEDSAVYLCASSFRPGSYEQYFGPGTRLTVT.